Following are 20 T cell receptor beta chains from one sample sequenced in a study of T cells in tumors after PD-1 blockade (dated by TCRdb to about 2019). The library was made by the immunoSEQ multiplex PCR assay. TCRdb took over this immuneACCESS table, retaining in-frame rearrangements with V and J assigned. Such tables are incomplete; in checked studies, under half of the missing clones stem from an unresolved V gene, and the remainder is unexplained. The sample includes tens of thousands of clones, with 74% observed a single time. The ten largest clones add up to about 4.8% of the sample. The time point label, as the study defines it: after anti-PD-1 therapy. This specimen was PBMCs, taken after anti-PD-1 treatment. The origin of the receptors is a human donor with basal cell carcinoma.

DNA of the CDR3: TGTGCCAGCAGTTACTCTCAATTGCAGTTCTTC. It yields the protein CASSYSQLQFF. The chain joins TRBV6-6 to TRBJ2-1, with D hard to call. Germline V gene data show CDR1 as MNHNY and CDR2 as SVGAGI (reference sequence). Trimming left V 0 bases short and J 12 bases short, with 6 bases between. The CDR3 is made up of 11 amino acids.

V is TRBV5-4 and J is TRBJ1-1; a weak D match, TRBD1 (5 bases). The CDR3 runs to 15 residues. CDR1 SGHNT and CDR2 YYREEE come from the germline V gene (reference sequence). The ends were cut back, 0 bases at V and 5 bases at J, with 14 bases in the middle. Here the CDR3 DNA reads TGTGCCAGCAGCTTGGGTCGGGGGGTGATAACTGAAGCTTTCTTT. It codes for CASSLGRGVITEAFF.

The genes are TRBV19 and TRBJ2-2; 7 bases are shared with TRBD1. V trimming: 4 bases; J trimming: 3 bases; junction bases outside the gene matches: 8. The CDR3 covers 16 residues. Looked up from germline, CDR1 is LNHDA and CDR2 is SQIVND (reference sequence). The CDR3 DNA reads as TGTGCCAGTAGTACCGGGGACAGAAGGTACACCGGGGAGCTGTTTTTT. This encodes CASSTGDRRYTGELFF.

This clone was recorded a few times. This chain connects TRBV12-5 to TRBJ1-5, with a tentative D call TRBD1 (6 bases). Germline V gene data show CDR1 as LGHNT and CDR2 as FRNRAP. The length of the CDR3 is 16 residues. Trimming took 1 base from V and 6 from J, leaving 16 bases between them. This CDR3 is CASGLGDRGQVQPQHF. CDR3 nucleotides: TGTGCTAGTGGTTTGGGGGACCGGGGGCAGGTTCAGCCCCAGCATTTT.

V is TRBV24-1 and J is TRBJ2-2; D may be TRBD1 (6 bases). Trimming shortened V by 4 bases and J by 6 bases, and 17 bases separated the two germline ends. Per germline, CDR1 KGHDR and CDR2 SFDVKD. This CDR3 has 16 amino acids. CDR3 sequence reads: CATSDPGQTVPGELFF. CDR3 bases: TGTGCCACCAGTGACCCCGGACAGACCGTGCCCGGGGAGCTGTTTTTT.

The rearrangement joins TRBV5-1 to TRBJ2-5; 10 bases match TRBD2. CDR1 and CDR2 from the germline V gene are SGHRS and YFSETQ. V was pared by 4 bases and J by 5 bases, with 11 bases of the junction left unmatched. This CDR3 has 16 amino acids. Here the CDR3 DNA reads TGCGCCAGCAGCGAACTAAGCGGGGGGGCCGGGGAGACCCAGTACTTC. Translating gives CASSELSGGAGETQYF. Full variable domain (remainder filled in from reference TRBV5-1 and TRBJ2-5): KAGVTQTPRYLIKTRGQQVTLSCSPISGHRSVSWYQQTPGQGLQFLFEYFSETQRNKGNFPGRFSGRQFSNSRSEMNVSTLELGDSALYLCASSELSGGAGETQYFGPGTRLLVL.

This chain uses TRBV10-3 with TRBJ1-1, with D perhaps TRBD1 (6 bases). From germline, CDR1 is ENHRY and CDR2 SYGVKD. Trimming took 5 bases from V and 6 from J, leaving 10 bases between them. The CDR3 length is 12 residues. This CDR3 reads CAISSGDPEAFF. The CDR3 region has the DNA TGTGCCATCAGTTCAGGGGACCCTGAAGCTTTCTTT.

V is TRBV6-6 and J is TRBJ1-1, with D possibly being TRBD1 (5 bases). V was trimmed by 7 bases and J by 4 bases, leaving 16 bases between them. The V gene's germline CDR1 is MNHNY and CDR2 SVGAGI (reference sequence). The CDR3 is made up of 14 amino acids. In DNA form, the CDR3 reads TGTGCCAGCAACTTAAGACAGATTTCCACTGAAGCTTTCTTT. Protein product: CASNLRQISTEAFF.

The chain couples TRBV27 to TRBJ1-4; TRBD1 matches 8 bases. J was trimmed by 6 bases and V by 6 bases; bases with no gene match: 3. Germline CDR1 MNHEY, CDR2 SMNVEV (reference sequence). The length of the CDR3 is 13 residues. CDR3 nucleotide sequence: TGTGCCAGCAGGTCGGACAGGGATGAAAAACTGTTTTTT. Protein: CASRSDRDEKLFF. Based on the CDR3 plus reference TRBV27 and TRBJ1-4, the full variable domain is EAQVTQNPRYLITVTGKKLTVTCSQNMNHEYMSWYRQDPGLGLRQIYYSMNVEVTDKGDVPEGYKVSRKEKRNFPLILESPSPNQTSLYFCASRSDRDEKLFFGSGTQLSVL.

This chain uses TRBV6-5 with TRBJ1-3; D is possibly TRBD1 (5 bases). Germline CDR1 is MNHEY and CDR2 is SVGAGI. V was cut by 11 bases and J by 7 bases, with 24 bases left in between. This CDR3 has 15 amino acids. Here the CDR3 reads CAARGGQIMTNTIYF. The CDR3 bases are TGTGCCGCGCGGGGGGGTCAGATTATGACGAACACCATATATTTT.

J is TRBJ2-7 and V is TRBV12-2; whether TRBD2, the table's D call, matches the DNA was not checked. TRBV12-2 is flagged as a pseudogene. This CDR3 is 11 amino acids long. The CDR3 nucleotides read TGTGCAAGTCGCTTAGGGAGGAAGCAGTACTTC. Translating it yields CASRLGRKQYF.

CDR3 region: CASSLASGGAYEQFF. CDR3 DNA: TGTGCCAGCAGCTTAGCTAGCGGGGGGGCATATGAGCAGTTCTTC. The chain joins TRBV7-2 to TRBJ2-1; 11 bases match TRBD2. Germline loops: CDR1 SGHTA, CDR2 FQGNSA. V lost 0 bases, J lost 8 bases, and 3 bases stayed unmatched. This CDR3 has 15 amino acids.

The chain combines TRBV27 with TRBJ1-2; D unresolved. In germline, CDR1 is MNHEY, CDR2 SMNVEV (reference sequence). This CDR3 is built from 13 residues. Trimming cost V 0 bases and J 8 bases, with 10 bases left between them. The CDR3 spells CASSLSSGGGYTF. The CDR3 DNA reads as TGTGCCAGCAGTTTATCTTCCGGAGGAGGCTACACCTTC.

The chain's CDR3 is CASRPAGGQLLSSSYNEQFF. The DNA for the CDR3 is TGTGCCAGCAGACCCGCCGGTGGACAGCTTCTCTCGAGCTCCTACAATGAGCAGTTCTTC. This chain links TRBV27 with TRBJ2-1; TRBD1 might be the D (6 bases). Trimming left V 6 bases short and J 0 bases short, with 27 bases between. Germline V gene data show CDR1 as MNHEY and CDR2 as SMNVEV (reference sequence). CDR3 length: 20 amino acids.

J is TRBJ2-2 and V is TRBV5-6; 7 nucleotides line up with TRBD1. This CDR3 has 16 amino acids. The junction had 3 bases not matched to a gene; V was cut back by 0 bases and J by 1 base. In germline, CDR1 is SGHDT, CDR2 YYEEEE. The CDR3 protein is CASSLGTGLNTGELFF. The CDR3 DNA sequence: TGTGCCAGCAGCTTGGGGACAGGCCTGAACACCGGGGAGCTGTTTTTT.

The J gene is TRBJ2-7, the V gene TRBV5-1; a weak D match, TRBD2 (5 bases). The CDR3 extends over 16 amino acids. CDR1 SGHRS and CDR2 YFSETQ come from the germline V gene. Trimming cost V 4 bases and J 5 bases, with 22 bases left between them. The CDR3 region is CASSPVVRANGDEQYF. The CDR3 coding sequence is TGCGCCAGCAGCCCGGTGGTGCGGGCAAATGGCGACGAGCAGTACTTC.

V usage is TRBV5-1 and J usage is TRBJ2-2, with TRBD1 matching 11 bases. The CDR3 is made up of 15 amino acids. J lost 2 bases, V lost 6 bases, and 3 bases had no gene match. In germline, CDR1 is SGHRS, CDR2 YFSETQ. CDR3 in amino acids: CASKGQGANTGELFF. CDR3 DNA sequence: TGCGCCAGCAAAGGACAGGGGGCTAACACCGGGGAGCTGTTTTTT.

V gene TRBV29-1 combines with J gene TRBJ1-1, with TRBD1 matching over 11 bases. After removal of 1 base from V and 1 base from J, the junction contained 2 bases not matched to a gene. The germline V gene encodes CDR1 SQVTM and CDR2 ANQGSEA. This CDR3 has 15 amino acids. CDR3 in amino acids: CSVEGTGGANTEAFF. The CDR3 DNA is TGCAGCGTTGAAGGGACAGGGGGCGCGAACACTGAAGCTTTCTTT.

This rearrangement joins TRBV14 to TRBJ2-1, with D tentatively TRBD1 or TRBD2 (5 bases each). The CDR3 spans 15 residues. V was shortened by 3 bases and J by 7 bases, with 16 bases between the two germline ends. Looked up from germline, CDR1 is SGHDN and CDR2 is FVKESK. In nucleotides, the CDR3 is TGTGCCAGCAGCCATTTGGGTCAGGGAGATAATGAGCAGTTCTTC. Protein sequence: CASSHLGQGDNEQFF.

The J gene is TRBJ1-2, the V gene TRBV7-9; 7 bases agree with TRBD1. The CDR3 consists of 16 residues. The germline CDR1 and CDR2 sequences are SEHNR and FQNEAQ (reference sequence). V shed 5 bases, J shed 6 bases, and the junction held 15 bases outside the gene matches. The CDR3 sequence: CASSHGTATLVNGYTF. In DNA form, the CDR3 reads TGTGCCAGCAGCCACGGGACAGCGACCCTTGTGAATGGCTACACCTTC. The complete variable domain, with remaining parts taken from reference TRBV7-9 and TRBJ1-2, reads DTGVSQNPRHKITKRGQNVTFRCDPISEHNRLYWYRQTLGQGPEFLTYFQNEAQLEKSRLLSDRFSAERPKGSFSTLEIQRTEQGDSAMYLCASSHGTATLVNGYTFGSGTRLTVV.